This entry is about one TCR beta chain. Sequencing used immunoSEQ multiplex PCR; TCRdb keeps in-frame clones, though not all of them. This sample yields about half a million clones, of which 89% are seen a single time; more than 1.5% belongs to the top ten. This record belongs to a study of Ad26.COV2.S vaccination and SARS-CoV-2 variants. Treatment in this sample: roughly 19 received Ad26.COV2.S at low or high dose, single or two shots; 5 received placebo; per-sample allocation not given. After the first vaccine or placebo injection, samples were drawn on day 63. V was clipped by 5 bases and J by 6 bases, with 14 bases between them. Germline-derived CDR1 and CDR2 are LGHDT and YNNKEL (reference sequence). The CDR3 contains 13 residues.

V and J are TRBV3-1 (or the pseudogene TRBV3-2) and TRBJ2-7; D might be TRBD2 (5 bases). Source: peripheral blood, taken in a trial of Ad26.COV2.S vaccine versus placebo. The receptor's source is a person between 18 and 60 years old who received the Ad26.COV2.S COVID-19 vaccine or a placebo. CDR3 loop: CASSINWESEQYF. The CDR3, as DNA: TGTGCCAGCAGCATAAATTGGGAGTCCGAGCAGTACTTC.